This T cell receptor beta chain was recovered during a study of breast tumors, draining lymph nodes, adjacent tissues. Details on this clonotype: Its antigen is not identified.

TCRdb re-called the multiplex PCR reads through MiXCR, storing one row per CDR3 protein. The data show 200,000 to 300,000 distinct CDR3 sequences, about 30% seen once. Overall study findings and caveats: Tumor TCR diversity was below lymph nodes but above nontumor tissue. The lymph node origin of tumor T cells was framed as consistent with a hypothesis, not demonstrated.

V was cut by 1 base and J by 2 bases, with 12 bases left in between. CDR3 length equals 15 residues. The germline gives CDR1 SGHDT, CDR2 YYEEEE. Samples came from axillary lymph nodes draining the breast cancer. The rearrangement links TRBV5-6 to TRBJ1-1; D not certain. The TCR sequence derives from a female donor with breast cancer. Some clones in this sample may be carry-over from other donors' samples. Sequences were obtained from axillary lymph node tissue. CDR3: CASSLLRRVNTEAFF. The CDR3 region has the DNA TGTGCCAGCAGCTTGTTACGAAGGGTAAACACTGAAGCTTTCTTT.